This is a list of T cell receptor beta chains from one sample in a study of beta chain features in type 1 diabetes. TCRdb's table, derived via immunoSEQ multiplex PCR, lists solely in-frame clones and lacks some. The sample lists roughly 250,000 clones; approximately 20% were seen once. Sequencing was carried out using naive CD4+ T cells from blood. These receptors were obtained from a woman aged 40-49 years with type 1 diabetes. CDR3s include the opening cysteine and the closing phenylalanine or tryptophan. Fields, in order: clone size, V gene, D gene, J gene, CDR3 protein, CDR3 DNA. A D gene is named only where the DNA matches it firmly. Clone sizes are given selectively: once, few, many, or a class where the clone is expanded.

size: -; V: TRBV28; D: TRBD1; J: TRBJ2-3; CDR3: CASSMDRGYTDTQYF; DNA: TGTGCCAGCAGTATGGACAGGGGCTACACAGATACGCAGTATTTT
size: -; V: TRBV5-4; D: -; J: TRBJ2-7; CDR3: CASSLDPGSYEQYF; DNA: TGTGCCAGCAGCTTGGATCCAGGCTCATACGAGCAGTACTTC
size: -; V: TRBV9; D: -; J: TRBJ2-5; CDR3: CASSPTGMETQYF; DNA: TGTGCCAGCAGCCCCACAGGGATGGAGACCCAGTACTTC
size: -; V: TRBV9; D: -; J: TRBJ1-1; CDR3: CASSPQLNTEAFF; DNA: TGTGCCAGCAGCCCTCAGTTGAACACTGAAGCTTTCTTT
size: once; V: TRBV19; D: -; J: TRBJ2-7; CDR3: CASSVSRDNEQYF; DNA: TGTGCCAGTAGCGTATCGAGGGATAACGAGCAGTACTTC
size: -; V: TRBV27; D: TRBD1; J: TRBJ1-2; CDR3: CASSPRDRPNYGYTF; DNA: TGTGCCAGCAGTCCCCGGGACAGACCTAACTATGGCTACACCTTC
size: -; V: TRBV7-8; D: TRBD2; J: TRBJ2-1; CDR3: CASSLTTSGITNEQFF; DNA: TGTGCCAGCAGCCTCACAACTAGCGGGATTACCAATGAGCAGTTCTTC
size: -; V: TRBV2; D: -; J: TRBJ1-5; CDR3: CASMDSHSNQPQHF; DNA: TGTGCCAGTATGGACAGCCATAGCAATCAGCCCCAGCATTTT
size: -; V: TRBV19; D: -; J: TRBJ2-2; CDR3: CASSKGQGNTGELFF; DNA: TGTGCCAGTAGTAAGGGGCAGGGAAACACCGGGGAGCTGTTTTTT
size: -; V: TRBV5-1; D: -; J: TRBJ2-5; CDR3: CASSSQGTETQYF; DNA: TGCGCCAGCAGCTCTCAGGGAACGGAGACCCAGTACTTC
size: few; V: TRBV9; D: TRBD1; J: TRBJ1-2; CDR3: CASSPSTGGYGYTF; DNA: TGTGCCAGCAGCCCTTCGACAGGGGGCTACGGCTACACCTTC
size: -; V: TRBV7-9; D: TRBD2; J: TRBJ2-7; CDR3: CASSPSGISYEQYF; DNA: TGTGCCAGCAGCCCTAGCGGGATATCCTACGAGCAGTACTTC
size: few; V: TRBV15; D: -; J: TRBJ1-4; CDR3: CATSRDLQGNEKLFF; DNA: TGTGCCACCAGCAGAGACCTCCAGGGAAATGAAAAACTGTTTTTT
size: few; V: TRBV19; D: -; J: TRBJ2-5; CDR3: CASSAGRETQYF; DNA: TGTGCCAGTAGTGCGGGGCGAGAGACCCAGTACTTC
size: -; V: TRBV9; D: TRBD2; J: TRBJ2-2; CDR3: CASSVDTSGGTGELFF; DNA: TGTGCCAGCAGCGTAGATACTAGCGGGGGAACCGGGGAGCTGTTTTTT
size: -; V: TRBV5-8; D: TRBD1; J: TRBJ2-1; CDR3: CASSSQGRSYNEQFF; DNA: TGTGCCAGCAGTTCACAGGGGCGCTCCTACAATGAGCAGTTCTTC
size: few; V: TRBV18; D: TRBD1; J: TRBJ1-1; CDR3: CASSGQEDTEAFF; DNA: TGTGCCAGCTCCGGACAGGAAGACACTGAAGCTTTCTTT
size: few; V: TRBV5-1; D: TRBD2; J: TRBJ2-1; CDR3: CASSVPRAGGRNEQFF; DNA: TGCGCCAGCAGCGTACCTCGAGCGGGAGGGAGGAATGAGCAGTTCTTC
size: -; V: TRBV7-9; D: -; J: TRBJ1-1; CDR3: CASSPRLGTNTEAFF; DNA: TGTGCCAGCAGCCCGCGTCTGGGGACTAACACTGAAGCTTTCTTT
size: few; V: TRBV2; D: -; J: TRBJ2-5; CDR3: CASSVRRVGETQYF; DNA: TGTGCCAGCAGTGTTCGCAGGGTGGGAGAGACCCAGTACTTC
size: few; V: TRBV4-2; D: TRBD1; J: TRBJ2-5; CDR3: CASSPRQGGGETQYF; DNA: TGTGCCAGCAGCCCTCGACAGGGTGGAGGAGAGACCCAGTACTTC
size: -; V: TRBV29-1; D: -; J: TRBJ1-2; CDR3: CSVDRRVDYGYTF; DNA: TGCAGCGTTGACCGACGGGTAGACTATGGCTACACCTTC
size: -; V: TRBV19; D: TRBD2; J: TRBJ2-1; CDR3: CASSLLAGDVHEQFF; DNA: TGTGCCAGTAGCTTACTAGCGGGAGATGTCCATGAGCAGTTCTTC
size: few; V: TRBV5-1; D: -; J: TRBJ2-1; CDR3: CASRTTGSQGNEQFF; DNA: TGCGCCAGCAGAACCACGGGCAGCCAGGGCAATGAGCAGTTCTTC
size: -; V: TRBV18; D: TRBD1; J: TRBJ1-5; CDR3: CASSPSGTGGNQPQHF; DNA: TGTGCCAGCTCACCGTCCGGGACAGGGGGTAATCAGCCCCAGCATTTT
size: few; V: TRBV29-1; D: -; J: TRBJ2-3; CDR3: CSVQTGLNTDTQYF; DNA: TGCAGCGTGCAGACGGGACTGAACACAGATACGCAGTATTTT
size: few; V: TRBV7-2; D: -; J: TRBJ2-1; CDR3: CASSLAAQESEQFF; DNA: TGTGCCAGCAGCTTAGCGGCCCAGGAAAGTGAGCAGTTCTTC
size: -; V: TRBV5-6; D: -; J: TRBJ2-5; CDR3: CASSLSGTPGTQYF; DNA: TGTGCCAGCAGCCTATCCGGGACACCGGGGACCCAGTACTTC
size: -; V: TRBV18; D: -; J: TRBJ1-1; CDR3: CASSHTGSVEAFF; DNA: TGTGCCAGCTCCCACACAGGTTCCGTAGAAGCTTTCTTT
size: few; V: TRBV2; D: -; J: TRBJ1-5; CDR3: CASSEGGYQPQHF; DNA: TGTGCCAGCAGTGAGGGGGGATATCAGCCCCAGCATTTT
size: -; V: TRBV15; D: TRBD1; J: TRBJ1-5; CDR3: CATSTQGQGFQPQHF; DNA: TGTGCCACCAGCACCCAGGGACAGGGCTTTCAGCCCCAGCATTTT
size: -; V: TRBV13; D: TRBD2; J: TRBJ2-2; CDR3: CASSTRLAGVTGELFF; DNA: TGTGCCAGCAGCACCAGACTAGCGGGAGTGACCGGGGAGCTGTTTTTT
size: few; V: TRBV7-3; D: TRBD1; J: TRBJ2-1; CDR3: CASSLRGTGGSPFF; DNA: TGTGCCAGCAGCTTAAGGGGGACAGGGGGGTCGCCGTTCTTC
size: few; V: TRBV29-1; D: TRBD1; J: TRBJ2-7; CDR3: CSGGQGLSYEQYF; DNA: TGCAGCGGGGGACAGGGGTTGTCCTACGAGCAGTACTTC
size: few; V: TRBV7-2; D: TRBD1; J: TRBJ2-7; CDR3: CASSLATTGGEEQYF; DNA: TGTGCCAGCAGCTTAGCCACGACAGGGGGAGAGGAGCAGTACTTC
size: -; V: TRBV6-5; D: -; J: TRBJ2-7; CDR3: CASSYSSLGSRYEQYF; DNA: TGTGCCAGCAGTTACTCGAGTCTCGGTTCACGGTACGAGCAGTACTTC
size: few; V: TRBV6-5; D: TRBD1; J: TRBJ1-2; CDR3: CASSLQGAGGYTF; DNA: TGTGCCAGCAGTCTACAGGGGGCCGGTGGCTACACCTTC
size: -; V: TRBV5-6; D: -; J: TRBJ1-1; CDR3: CASSFRGVVNTEAFF; DNA: TGTGCCAGCAGCTTCAGGGGAGTAGTGAACACTGAAGCTTTCTTT
size: -; V: TRBV30; D: -; J: TRBJ1-3; CDR3: CAWNSETGNTIYF; DNA: TGTGCCTGGAACAGTGAAACTGGAAACACCATATATTTT
size: -; V: TRBV4-2; D: TRBD2; J: TRBJ2-4; CDR3: CASSQAGLAGGENIQYF; DNA: TGTGCCAGCAGCCAAGCCGGACTAGCGGGAGGCGAAAACATTCAGTACTTC
size: few; V: TRBV25-1; D: -; J: TRBJ2-1; CDR3: CASSEVSGYNEQFF; DNA: TGTGCCAGCAGTGAAGTTTCGGGTTACAATGAGCAGTTCTTC
size: few; V: TRBV28; D: TRBD1; J: TRBJ2-1; CDR3: CASSLSQGDNEQFF; DNA: TGTGCCAGCAGTTTAAGTCAGGGGGACAATGAGCAGTTCTTC
size: -; V: TRBV21-1; D: -; J: TRBJ2-1; CDR3: CASSKVLNGGNEQFF; DNA: TGTGCCAGCAGCAAAGTTCTGAACGGCGGGAATGAGCAGTTCTTC
size: -; V: TRBV30; D: -; J: TRBJ2-5; CDR3: CASIGAVGTQYF; DNA: TGTGCCTCGATAGGGGCCGTGGGGACCCAGTACTTC
size: -; V: TRBV6-5; D: TRBD2; J: TRBJ2-3; CDR3: CASMAGGPSDTQYF; DNA: TGTGCCAGCATGGCGGGAGGGCCCTCCGATACGCAGTATTTT
size: few; V: TRBV4-3; D: -; J: TRBJ1-4; CDR3: CASSRERTVEKLFF; DNA: TGCGCCAGCAGCCGGGAGAGGACAGTGGAAAAACTGTTTTTT
size: -; V: TRBV28; D: -; J: TRBJ2-6; CDR3: CASSSTSSGANVLTF; DNA: TGTGCCAGCAGTTCAACTAGCTCTGGGGCCAACGTCCTGACTTTC
size: few; V: TRBV29-1; D: -; J: TRBJ2-5; CDR3: CSVLSGTQYF; DNA: TGCAGCGTCCTTAGTGGGACCCAGTACTTC
size: few; V: TRBV7-2; D: -; J: TRBJ2-5; CDR3: CASTLGMTRETQYF; DNA: TGTGCCAGCACCTTGGGTATGACGCGGGAGACCCAGTACTTC
size: -; V: TRBV19; D: TRBD1; J: TRBJ2-7; CDR3: CASSFGTASYEQYF; DNA: TGTGCCAGCTCATTTGGGACAGCCTCCTACGAGCAGTACTTC
size: few; V: TRBV29-1; D: -; J: TRBJ1-5; CDR3: CSDCVNNQPQHF; DNA: TGCAGCGATTGCGTTAACAATCAGCCCCAGCATTTT
size: few; V: TRBV5-1; D: -; J: TRBJ2-1; CDR3: CASSLSVAGSYNEQFF; DNA: TGCGCCAGCAGCTTGAGTGTAGCCGGCTCCTACAATGAGCAGTTCTTC
size: few; V: TRBV5-1; D: -; J: TRBJ2-7; CDR3: CASSSTYEQYF; DNA: TGCGCCAGCAGCTCTACCTACGAGCAGTACTTC
size: few; V: TRBV5-1; D: -; J: TRBJ2-3; CDR3: CASSVGHRADTQYF; DNA: TGCGCCAGCAGCGTCGGACATCGGGCAGATACGCAGTATTTT
size: few; V: TRBV5-1; D: TRBD2; J: TRBJ2-1; CDR3: CASSLIAGAYNEQFF; DNA: TGCGCCAGCAGCTTGATAGCGGGAGCCTACAATGAGCAGTTCTTC